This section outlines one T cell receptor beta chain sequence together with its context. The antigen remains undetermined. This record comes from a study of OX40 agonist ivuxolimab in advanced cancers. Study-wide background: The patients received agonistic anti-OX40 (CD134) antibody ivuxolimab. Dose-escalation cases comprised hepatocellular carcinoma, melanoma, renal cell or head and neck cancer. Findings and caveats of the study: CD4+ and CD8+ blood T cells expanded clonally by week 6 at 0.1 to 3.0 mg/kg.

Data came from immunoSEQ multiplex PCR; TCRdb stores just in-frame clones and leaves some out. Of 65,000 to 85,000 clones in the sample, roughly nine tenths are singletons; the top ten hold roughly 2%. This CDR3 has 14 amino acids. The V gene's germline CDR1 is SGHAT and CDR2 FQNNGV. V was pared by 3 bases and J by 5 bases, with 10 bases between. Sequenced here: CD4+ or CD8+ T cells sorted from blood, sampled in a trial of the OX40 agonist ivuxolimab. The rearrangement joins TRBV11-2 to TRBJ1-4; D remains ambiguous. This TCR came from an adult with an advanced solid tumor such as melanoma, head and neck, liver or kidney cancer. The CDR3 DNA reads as TGTGCCAGCAGCTTTGGCCAAAGGAATGAAAAACTGTTTTTT. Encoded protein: CASSFGQRNEKLFF.